This entry is about one T cell receptor (beta chain). Documented time point: after neoadjuvant nivolumab, at surgical resection. PBMCs were not maintained or expanded in culture before analysis. There are 15 residues in the CDR3. In germline, CDR1 is SGHTA, CDR2 FQGTGA. The germline V and J ends were trimmed by 3 bases and 2 bases, with 11 bases remaining between them. This record belongs to a study of neoadjuvant anti-PD-1 for oral cavity cancer. Across the study: Patients without progression received a fourth nivolumab dose around day 43, then surgical resection on days 50-56.

Blood libraries mostly used about 500 ng genomic DNA, six replicates each. The table came from immunoSEQ multiplex PCR; TCRdb's copy has only in-frame clones and leaves some out. Of 12,000 or so clones listed, 71% were seen once; the top ten hold roughly 2.8%. This TCR was recovered from a person aged 40 to 85 with oral cavity squamous cell carcinoma. The source material was PBMCs, sampled after nivolumab (anti-PD-1) treatment. This rearrangement joins TRBV7-3 to TRBJ2-1; either TRBD1 or TRBD2 may supply D (5 bases each). The CDR3 sequence is CASSFSGATYNEQFF. In DNA form, the CDR3 reads TGTGCCAGCAGCTTCTCCGGGGCGACCTACAATGAGCAGTTCTTC.